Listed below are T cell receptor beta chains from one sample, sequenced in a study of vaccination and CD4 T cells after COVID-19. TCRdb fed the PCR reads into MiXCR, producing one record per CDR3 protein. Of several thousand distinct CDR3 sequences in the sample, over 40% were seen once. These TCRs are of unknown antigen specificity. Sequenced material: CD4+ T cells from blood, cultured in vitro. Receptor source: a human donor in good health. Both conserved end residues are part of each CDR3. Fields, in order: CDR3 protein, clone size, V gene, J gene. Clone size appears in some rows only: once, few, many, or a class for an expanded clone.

CDR3 protein: CASSGVGQPSGNTIYF; clone size: once; V gene: TRBV6-1; J gene: TRBJ1-3
CDR3 protein: CASSFGVYEQYF; clone size: .; V gene: TRBV7-2; J gene: TRBJ2-7
CDR3 protein: CASSPWTGVGKNIQYF; clone size: .; V gene: TRBV2; J gene: TRBJ2-4
CDR3 protein: CASRGDSYNEQFF; clone size: few; V gene: TRBV2; J gene: TRBJ2-1
CDR3 protein: CAGRQYRVGTEAFF; clone size: .; V gene: TRBV30; J gene: TRBJ1-1
CDR3 protein: CASSELLTLLNTEAFF; clone size: .; V gene: TRBV6-1; J gene: TRBJ1-1
CDR3 protein: CASSYAGADGNTIYF; clone size: few; V gene: TRBV6-5; J gene: TRBJ1-3
CDR3 protein: CASSQADSDTQYF; clone size: few; V gene: TRBV4-1; J gene: TRBJ2-3
CDR3 protein: CSAASDDSTQYF; clone size: .; V gene: TRBV20-1; J gene: TRBJ2-5
CDR3 protein: CASSVSDRKLSGANVLTF; clone size: .; V gene: TRBV5-4; J gene: TRBJ2-6
CDR3 protein: CASSLWGTGESGANVLTF; clone size: .; V gene: TRBV27; J gene: TRBJ2-6
CDR3 protein: CASSATGLSFETQYF; clone size: .; V gene: TRBV9; J gene: TRBJ2-5
CDR3 protein: CASSIISTGELFF; clone size: once; V gene: TRBV19; J gene: TRBJ2-2
CDR3 protein: CAWSQSPGMGSPLHF; clone size: .; V gene: TRBV30; J gene: TRBJ1-6
CDR3 protein: CASSKGDKQETQYF; clone size: .; V gene: TRBV19; J gene: TRBJ2-5
CDR3 protein: CASSQRGSYEQYF; clone size: few; V gene: TRBV6-1; J gene: TRBJ2-7
CDR3 protein: CASRPTGAGNTIYF; clone size: .; V gene: TRBV28; J gene: TRBJ1-3
CDR3 protein: CASSSSYGYTF; clone size: few; V gene: TRBV6-5; J gene: TRBJ1-2
CDR3 protein: CATSDWWGDTQYF; clone size: few; V gene: TRBV24-1; J gene: TRBJ2-3
CDR3 protein: CASSLYRAQETQYF; clone size: few; V gene: TRBV28; J gene: TRBJ2-5
CDR3 protein: CASSLQHYEQYF; clone size: .; V gene: TRBV28; J gene: TRBJ2-7
CDR3 protein: CATSGATGVNEQYF; clone size: .; V gene: TRBV24-1; J gene: TRBJ2-7
CDR3 protein: CSASHRGVNTEAFF; clone size: .; V gene: TRBV20-1; J gene: TRBJ1-1
CDR3 protein: CASSGGQGYDGELFF; clone size: .; V gene: TRBV19; J gene: TRBJ2-2
CDR3 protein: CASSPRDSRNEKLFF; clone size: .; V gene: TRBV27; J gene: TRBJ1-4
CDR3 protein: CASSRYRRTGGYNEQFF; clone size: .; V gene: TRBV27; J gene: TRBJ2-1
CDR3 protein: CASSLVRRETQYF; clone size: few; V gene: TRBV7-2; J gene: TRBJ2-5